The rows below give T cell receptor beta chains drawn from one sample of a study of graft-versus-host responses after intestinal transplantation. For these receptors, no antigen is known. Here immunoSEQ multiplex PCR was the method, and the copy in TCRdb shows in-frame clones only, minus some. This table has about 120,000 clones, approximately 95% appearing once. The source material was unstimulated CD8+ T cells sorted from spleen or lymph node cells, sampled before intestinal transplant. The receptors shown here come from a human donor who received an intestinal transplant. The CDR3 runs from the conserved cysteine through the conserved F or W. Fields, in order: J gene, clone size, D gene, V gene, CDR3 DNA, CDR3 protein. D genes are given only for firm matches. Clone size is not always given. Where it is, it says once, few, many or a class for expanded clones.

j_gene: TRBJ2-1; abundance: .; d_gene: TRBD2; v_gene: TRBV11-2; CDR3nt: TGTGCCAGCAGCTTAGTACTAGCGGACAATGAGCAGTTCTTC; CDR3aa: CASSLVLADNEQFF
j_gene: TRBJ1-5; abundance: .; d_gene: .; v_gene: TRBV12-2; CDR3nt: TGTGCAAGTCGCTTAGGACAGGGGGCTTGCAATCAGCCCCAGCATTTT; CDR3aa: CASRLGQGACNQPQHF
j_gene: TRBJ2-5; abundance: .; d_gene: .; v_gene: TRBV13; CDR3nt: TGTGCCAGCAGCTTGGAATCGTCGAATCAAGAGACCCAGTACTTC; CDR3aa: CASSLESSNQETQYF
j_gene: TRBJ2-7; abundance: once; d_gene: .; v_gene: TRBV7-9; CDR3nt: TGTGCCAGCAGCCCGGGGACCTTCGTGAGCGCGTACGAGCAGTACTTC; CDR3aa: CASSPGTFVSAYEQYF
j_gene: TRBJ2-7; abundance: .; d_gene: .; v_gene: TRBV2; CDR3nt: TGTGCCAGCAGTGAGGGATACGAGCAGTACTTC; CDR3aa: CASSEGYEQYF
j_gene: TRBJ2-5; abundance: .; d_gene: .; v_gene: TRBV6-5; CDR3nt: TGTGCCAGCAGTTACTCTGAGACCCAGTACTTC; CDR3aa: CASSYSETQYF
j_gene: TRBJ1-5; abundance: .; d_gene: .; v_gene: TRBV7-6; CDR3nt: TGTGCCAGCAGCCCCTGGGCCGATAGTTTTTATAGCAATCAGCCCCAGCATTTT; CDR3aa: CASSPWADSFYSNQPQHF
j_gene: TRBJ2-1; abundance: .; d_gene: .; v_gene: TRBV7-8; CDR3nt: TGTGCCAGCAGCTTAGAGGCAGGGCAGTTCTTC; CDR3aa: CASSLEAGQFF
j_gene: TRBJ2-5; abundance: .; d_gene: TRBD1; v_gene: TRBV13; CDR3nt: TGTGCCAGCAGTCCCCTGGACAGGGGGCAAGAGACCCAGTACTTC; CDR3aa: CASSPLDRGQETQYF
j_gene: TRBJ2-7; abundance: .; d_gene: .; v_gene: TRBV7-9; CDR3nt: TGTGCCAGCAGCTTAGTGGGGTATATCAACGAGCAGTACTTC; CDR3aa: CASSLVGYINEQYF
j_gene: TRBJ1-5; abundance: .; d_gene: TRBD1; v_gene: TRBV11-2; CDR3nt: TGTGCCAGCAGCTCTCCCGGGACAGGGGGCAATCAGCCCCAGCATTTT; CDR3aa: CASSSPGTGGNQPQHF
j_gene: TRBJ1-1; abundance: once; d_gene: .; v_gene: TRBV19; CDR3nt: TGTGCCAGTAGTATAGGCCCCCGGTGGACGAGTGAAGCTTCCTTT; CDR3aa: CASSIGPRWTSEASF
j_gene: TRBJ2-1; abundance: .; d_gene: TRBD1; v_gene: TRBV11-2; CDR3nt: TGTGCCAGCAGCGCTCCGGGACAGGGGGGGACTGAGCAGTTCTTC; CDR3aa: CASSAPGQGGTEQFF
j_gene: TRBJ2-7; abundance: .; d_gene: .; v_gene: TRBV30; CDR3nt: TGTGCCTGGAGTGGGCTCTACGAGCAGTACTTC; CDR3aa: CAWSGLYEQYF
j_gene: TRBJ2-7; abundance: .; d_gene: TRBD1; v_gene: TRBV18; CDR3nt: TGTGCCAGCTCCCGAACAGGGGGCGCCTTCGGCGAGCAGTACTTC; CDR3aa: CASSRTGGAFGEQYF
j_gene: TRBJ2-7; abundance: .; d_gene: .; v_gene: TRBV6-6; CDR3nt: TGTGCCAGCAGCCTCGGTACTACCTACGAGCAGTACTTC; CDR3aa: CASSLGTTYEQYF
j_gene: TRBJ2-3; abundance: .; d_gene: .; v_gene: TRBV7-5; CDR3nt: TGTGCCAGAAATCTCCCCCTCGGGAGACTAGCGCAAGATACGCAGTATTTT; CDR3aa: CARNLPLGRLAQDTQYF
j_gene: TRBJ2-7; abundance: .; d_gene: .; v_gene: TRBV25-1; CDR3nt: TGTGCCAGCAGTGAACTCGACGAGCAGTACTTC; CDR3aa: CASSELDEQYF
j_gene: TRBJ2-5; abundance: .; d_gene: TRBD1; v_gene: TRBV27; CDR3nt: TGTGCCAGCAGTTGGGGGACAGGGGGCTCAGAGACCCAGTACTTC; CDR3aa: CASSWGTGGSETQYF
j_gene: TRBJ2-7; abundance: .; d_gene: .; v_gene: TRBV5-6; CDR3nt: TGTGCCAGCAGCCCTTTACAGGGCACCTACGAGCAGTACTTC; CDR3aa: CASSPLQGTYEQYF
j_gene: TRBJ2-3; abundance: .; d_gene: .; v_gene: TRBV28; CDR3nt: TGTGCCAGCAGTTTATACATTGACAGGAGCACAGATACGCAGTATTTT; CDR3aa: CASSLYIDRSTDTQYF
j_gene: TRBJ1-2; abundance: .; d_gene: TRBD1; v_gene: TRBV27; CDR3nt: TGTGCCAGCAGATTTGCAGGGGGCACTAGGATGGGAGGCTACACCTTC; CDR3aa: CASRFAGGTRMGGYTF
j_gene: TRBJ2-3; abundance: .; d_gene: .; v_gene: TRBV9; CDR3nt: TGTGCCAGCAGTGAAGGGGGGGACTACACAGATACGCAGTATTTT; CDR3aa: CASSEGGDYTDTQYF
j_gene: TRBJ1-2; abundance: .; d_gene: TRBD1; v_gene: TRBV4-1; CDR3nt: TGCGCCAGCAGCCTACGACGGGGGGACAGTGCCCTAGGCTACACCTTC; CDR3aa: CASSLRRGDSALGYTF
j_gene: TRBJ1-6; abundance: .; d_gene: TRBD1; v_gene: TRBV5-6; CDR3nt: TGTGCCAGCAGCTTGTTGGAGGGGGCTTATTCACCCCTCCACTTT; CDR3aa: CASSLLEGAYSPLHF
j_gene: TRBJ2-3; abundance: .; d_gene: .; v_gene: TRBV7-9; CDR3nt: TGTGCCAGCAGCTTAAACCTGGATGGGTGGCTCACAGATACGCAGTATTTT; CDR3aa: CASSLNLDGWLTDTQYF
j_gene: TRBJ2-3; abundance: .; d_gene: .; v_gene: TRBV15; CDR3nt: TGTGCCACGCGCGGGTTCACAGATACGCAGTATTTT; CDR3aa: CATRGFTDTQYF
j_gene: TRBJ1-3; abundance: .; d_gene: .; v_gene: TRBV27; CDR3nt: TGTGCCAGCAGTCTAACACGGATCGGAAACACCATATATTTT; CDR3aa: CASSLTRIGNTIYF
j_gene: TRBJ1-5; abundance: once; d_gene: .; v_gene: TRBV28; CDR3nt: TGTGCCGGGGGGGCAGGGGTCAATCAGCCCCAGCATTTT; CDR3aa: CAGGAGVNQPQHF
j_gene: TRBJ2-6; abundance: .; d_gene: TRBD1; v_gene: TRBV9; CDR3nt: TGTGCCAGCAGCACCCAGACAGGGATCCGCTCTGGGGCCAACGTCCTGACTTTC; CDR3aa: CASSTQTGIRSGANVLTF
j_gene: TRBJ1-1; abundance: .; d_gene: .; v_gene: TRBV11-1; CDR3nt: TGTGCCAGCAGCTTAGTTAGATTCGACACTGAAGCTTTCTTT; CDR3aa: CASSLVRFDTEAFF
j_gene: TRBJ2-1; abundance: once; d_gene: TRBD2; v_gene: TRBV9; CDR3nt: TGTGCCAGCAGCGTAGCGGCTAGCGGGAGGTGGGATGAGCAGTTCTTC; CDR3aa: CASSVAASGRWDEQFF
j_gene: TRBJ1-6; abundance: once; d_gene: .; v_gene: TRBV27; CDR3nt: TGTGCCAGCAGTTTCTCCCACCCCCGGGACAACCTAATTACGAATTACGTCTTT; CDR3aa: CASSFSHPRDNLITNYVF
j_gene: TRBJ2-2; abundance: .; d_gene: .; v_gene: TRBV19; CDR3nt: TGTGCCAGTAGTACCTACCCTTTCAACACCGGGGAGCTGTTTTTT; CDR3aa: CASSTYPFNTGELFF
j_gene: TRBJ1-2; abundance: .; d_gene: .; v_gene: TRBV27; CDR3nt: TGTGCCAGCAGTTTATCGAATCCCGGGGCACCCTATGGCTACACCTTC; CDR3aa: CASSLSNPGAPYGYTF
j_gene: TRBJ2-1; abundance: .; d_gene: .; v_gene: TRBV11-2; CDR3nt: TGTGCCAGCAGCCCGAATAGCCGGTTCATGGACAATGAGCAGTTCTTC; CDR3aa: CASSPNSRFMDNEQFF
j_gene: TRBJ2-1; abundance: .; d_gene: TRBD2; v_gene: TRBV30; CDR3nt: TGTGCCTGGTCTAGCGGGAACTTGGGTGAGCAGTTCTTC; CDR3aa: CAWSSGNLGEQFF
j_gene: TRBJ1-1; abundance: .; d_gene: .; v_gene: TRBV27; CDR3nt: TGTGCCAGCAGTTTAATACAGAACACTGAAGCTTTCTTT; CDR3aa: CASSLIQNTEAFF
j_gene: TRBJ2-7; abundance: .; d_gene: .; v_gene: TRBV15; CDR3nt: TGTGCCACCAGCAGAGAATTTGGCTACGAGCAGTACTTC; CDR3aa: CATSREFGYEQYF
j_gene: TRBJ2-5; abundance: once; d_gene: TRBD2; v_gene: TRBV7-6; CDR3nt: TGTGCCAGCAGTTCCGGACTAGCGGGAGCAAATGAGCAGTACTTC; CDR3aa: CASSSGLAGANEQYF
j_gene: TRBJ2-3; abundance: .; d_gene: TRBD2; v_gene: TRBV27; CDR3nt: TGTGCCAGCAGTTTAGGGACTAGCGGTAGCACAGATACGCAGTATTTT; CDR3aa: CASSLGTSGSTDTQYF
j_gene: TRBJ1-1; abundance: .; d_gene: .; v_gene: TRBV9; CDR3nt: TGTGCCAGCAGCGTAGTTGAGGGGAGGGACACTGAAGCTTTCTTT; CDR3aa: CASSVVEGRDTEAFF
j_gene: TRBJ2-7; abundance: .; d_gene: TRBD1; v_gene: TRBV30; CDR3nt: TGTGCCTGGAGTGTCAGGGGACAGGGTTTAGACTCCTACGAGCAGTACTTC; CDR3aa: CAWSVRGQGLDSYEQYF
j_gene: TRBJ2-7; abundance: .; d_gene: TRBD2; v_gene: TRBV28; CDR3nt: TGTGCCAGTTATAAGCGGGGGCTTTACTACGAGCAGTACTTC; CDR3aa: CASYKRGLYYEQYF
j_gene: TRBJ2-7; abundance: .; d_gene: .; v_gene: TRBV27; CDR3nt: TGTGCCAGCAGTTTAAGGGGTAACGAGCAGTACTTC; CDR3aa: CASSLRGNEQYF
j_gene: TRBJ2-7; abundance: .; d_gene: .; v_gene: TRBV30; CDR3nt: TGTGCCTGGAGAGCGAAGGGTAAACGCGAGCAGTACTTC; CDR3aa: CAWRAKGKREQYF
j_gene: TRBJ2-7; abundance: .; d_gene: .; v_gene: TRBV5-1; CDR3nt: TGCGCCAGCAGCTTGCAAAGGGGGTACGAGCAGTACTTC; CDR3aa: CASSLQRGYEQYF
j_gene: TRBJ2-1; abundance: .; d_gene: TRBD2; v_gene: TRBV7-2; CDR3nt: TGTGCCAGCAGCTTAGGAGCGGGAGATAATTACAATGAGCAGTTCTTC; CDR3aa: CASSLGAGDNYNEQFF
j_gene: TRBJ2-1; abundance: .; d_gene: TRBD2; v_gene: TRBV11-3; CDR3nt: TGTGCCAGCAGCCAGAGCGCGGGAGGATCCTACAATGAGCAGTTCTTC; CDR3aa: CASSQSAGGSYNEQFF
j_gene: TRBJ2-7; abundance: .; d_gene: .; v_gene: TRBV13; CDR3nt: TGTGCCAGCAGCCATACACCCAGGGGTGAAGAGCAGTACTTC; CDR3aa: CASSHTPRGEEQYF